This T cell receptor beta chain originates from a study of monozygotic twins with inflammatory bowel disease. On this clonotype itself: Its antigen is not identified.

CDR3 length equals 13 residues. Germline V CDR1 and CDR2: SEHNR, FQNEAQ (reference sequence). Each donor gave 2.5 ml of peripheral blood. The study, taken as a whole, reports: Compared with healthy co-twins, IBD patients showed reduced TCRbeta repertoire diversity by inverse Simpson. Nothing supported a single strong signal or clonotype that was associated with IBD.

TCRdb re-analyzed the 5' RACE reads; it lists each CDR3 protein once, without DNA. This sample's table has 93,000 or so distinct CDR3 sequences. The clonotype comes from a human donor with ulcerative colitis or Crohn's disease, or a healthy co-twin of an affected twin (not recorded which). The rearrangement links TRBV7-9 to TRBJ1-6. Material for sequencing was blood. CDR3 sequence: CASSLATSSPLHF. Variable domain in full (rest from reference TRBV7-9 and TRBJ1-6): DTGVSQNPRHKITKRGQNVTFRCDPISEHNRLYWYRQTLGQGPEFLTYFQNEAQLEKSRLLSDRFSAERPKGSFSTLEIQRTEQGDSAMYLCASSLATSSPLHFGNGTRLTVT.